One and the same sample provided the 16 T cell receptor beta chains below, sequenced in a study of cytomegalovirus exposure and HLA in healthy donors. Both 60 Vbeta primers and 13 Jbeta primers went into the PCR. Produced via immunoSEQ multiplex PCR; TCRdb's table is partial and in-frame only. Of more than 95,000 clones in the sample, around 73% were seen once. Source material: PBMCs. Receptor source: a man in his sixties in good health and CMV-seropositive.

The chain has TRBV19 and TRBJ1-6; D is unresolved. V lost 3 bases and J 8 bases, leaving 20 bases between the germline ends. The length of the CDR3 is 17 residues. Germline V CDR1 and CDR2: LNHDA, SQIVND (reference sequence). This chain's CDR3 is CASSILRTGVKDSPLHF. DNA of the CDR3: TGTGCCAGTAGTATTTTACGCACCGGGGTTAAAGATTCACCCCTCCACTTT.

The gene calls are TRBV27 and TRBJ1-1; D uncertain. Germline assignment: CDR1 MNHEY and CDR2 SMNVEV (reference sequence). The CDR3 totals 14 residues. Trimming took off 6 bases at V and 1 base at J, with 12 bases between the two ends. CDR3: CASSLRRQNTEAFF. The CDR3 DNA reads TGTGCCAGCAGCCTTAGGAGGCAGAACACTGAAGCTTTCTTT.

This clone showed up just a few times. The rearrangement joins TRBV19 to TRBJ2-7, with TRBD1 as a possible D gene (5 bases). This CDR3 contains 14 residues. Looked up from germline, CDR1 is LNHDA and CDR2 is SQIVND (reference sequence). Trimming took off 5 bases at V and 0 bases at J, with 11 bases between the two ends. CDR3 region: CASSWGGDSYEQYF. Here the CDR3 DNA reads TGTGCCAGTAGTTGGGGCGGAGACTCCTACGAGCAGTACTTC.

V and J are TRBV28 and TRBJ1-1; a weak D match, TRBD1 (6 bases). This CDR3 comprises 15 residues. The V gene lost 8 bases and the J gene lost 2 bases, with 18 bases spanning the gap. Germline CDR1 reads MDHEN; CDR2 reads SYDVKM. The CDR3 here is CASPPHRDKNTEAFF. As DNA, the CDR3 is TGTGCCAGCCCTCCACACCGGGACAAAAACACTGAAGCTTTCTTT.

The V and J genes are TRBV10-2 and TRBJ2-3, with 13 bases identical to TRBD2. The CDR3 extends over 18 amino acids. V shed 1 base and J 2 bases; nucleotides not matched to a gene: 6. CDR1 is WSHSY, CDR2 SAAADI, per germline. This CDR3 reads CASSEFGLAGAITDTQYF. CDR3 DNA sequence: TGCGCCAGCAGTGAGTTTGGACTAGCGGGGGCAATCACAGATACGCAGTATTTT.

V gene TRBV7-9 combines with J gene TRBJ1-1, with no clear D. Germline loops: CDR1 SEHNR, CDR2 FQNEAQ (reference sequence). The CDR3 has 13 residues. The V end was cut by 2 bases, the J end by 4 bases, with 8 bases between. CDR3 in amino acids: CASSLLVSTEAFF. In DNA form, the CDR3 reads TGTGCCAGCAGCTTATTAGTAAGCACTGAAGCTTTCTTT. Combining the CDR3 with reference TRBV7-9 and TRBJ1-1 gives the whole variable domain DTGVSQNPRHKITKRGQNVTFRCDPISEHNRLYWYRQTLGQGPEFLTYFQNEAQLEKSRLLSDRFSAERPKGSFSTLEIQRTEQGDSAMYLCASSLLVSTEAFFGQGTRLTVV.

The rearrangement uses TRBV6-5 and TRBJ1-3; D unresolved. The CDR3 length is 13 residues. From germline, CDR1 is MNHEY and CDR2 SVGAGI. Trimming stripped 3 bases from V and 4 bases from J, with 7 bases between. The CDR3 protein is CASSYNPGNTIYF. The CDR3 DNA follows: TGTGCCAGCAGTTATAATCCCGGAAACACCATATATTTT.

This rearrangement joins TRBV6-1 to TRBJ2-5; D not resolved. The CDR3 spans 15 residues. The V end lost 6 bases, the J end lost 5 bases, and 19 bases lay between the germline ends. Germline assignment: CDR1 MNHNS and CDR2 SASEGT. Here the CDR3 reads CASSAWVGYGETQYF. The CDR3 coding sequence is TGTGCCAGCAGCGCCTGGGTGGGCTATGGGGAGACCCAGTACTTC.

Only one count was recorded for this clone. The junction and the germline gene differ at one end; a read error may be behind it. This chain uses TRBV7-7 with TRBJ2-3; the match to TRBD2 covers 13 bases. This CDR3 region has 16 residues. Germline V gene sequence: CDR1 SSHAT, CDR2 FNYEAQ (reference sequence). The CDR3 region is CASSAGLAGSGDTQYF. The CDR3 coding sequence is TGTGCTAGCAGCGCGGGACTAGCGGGGTCGGGAGATACGCAGTATTTT.

CDR3 bases: TGTGCCAGCAGCTTTTACGCTAGCGGGGGCCTGTACCAAGAGACCCAGTACTTC. This encodes CASSFYASGGLYQETQYF. This chain connects TRBV11-2 to TRBJ2-5; 10 bases line up with TRBD2. The germline V gene encodes CDR1 SGHAT and CDR2 FQNNGV. The CDR3 runs 18 residues. V lost 3 bases to trimming and J lost 0 bases; unmatched junction nucleotides: 10.

The V and J genes are TRBV4-1 and TRBJ1-5; the match to TRBD1 covers 7 bases. Germline V gene sequence: CDR1 MGHRA, CDR2 YSYEKL. The CDR3 loop spans 15 amino acids. The ends lost 1 base at V and 4 bases at J; junction bases unmatched: 4. CDR3: CASSQADRVNQPQHF. The DNA for the CDR3 is TGCGCCAGCAGCCAAGCCGACAGGGTAAATCAGCCCCAGCATTTT.

This chain's CDR3 is CASSQDRVYTQYF. CDR3 bases: TGCGCCAGCAGCCAAGATCGAGTTTATACGCAGTATTTT. This chain joins TRBV4-1 and TRBJ2-3; D is unresolved. The germline V gene has CDR1 MGHRA and CDR2 YSYEKL. V dropped 0 bases and J dropped 7 bases, with 8 bases sitting between them. The CDR3 covers 13 residues.

The chain links TRBV7-9 to TRBJ1-3; D is perhaps TRBD1 (5 bases). Trimming removed 5 bases from V and 0 bases from J, with 14 bases in between. The germline gives CDR1 SEHNR, CDR2 FQNEAQ (reference sequence). This CDR3 region has 16 residues. For the CDR3, the DNA is TGTGCCAGCAGCCGATCGCCCGACAGCTCTGGAAACACCATATATTTT. Residues: CASSRSPDSSGNTIYF.

This clone was picked up a small number of times. CDR3 sequence: CASILYSPGRYEQYF. Written as DNA, the CDR3 is TGTGCCAGCATCCTTTACTCCCCCGGTCGCTACGAGCAGTACTTC. The V gene is TRBV27, the J gene TRBJ2-7; D remains ambiguous. V lost 7 bases, J lost 3 bases, and 19 bases lay in between. CDR3 length equals 15 residues. CDR1 is MNHEY, CDR2 SMNVEV, per germline (reference sequence).

The chain uses TRBV5-1 and TRBJ1-6, with D maybe TRBD1 (6 bases). With 1 base removed from V and 14 bases from J, the gap between germline ends came to 25 bases. The germline gives CDR1 SGHRS, CDR2 YFSETQ. This CDR3 spans 17 amino acids. The CDR3 protein is CASSLRPVGASEFTLHF. DNA of the CDR3: TGCGCCAGCAGCTTGCGCCCCGTGGGGGCCTCTGAATTCACCCTCCACTTT. Combining the CDR3 with reference TRBV5-1 and TRBJ1-6 gives the whole variable domain KAGVTQTPRYLIKTRGQQVTLSCSPISGHRSVSWYQQTPGQGLQFLFEYFSETQRNKGNFPGRFSGRQFSNSRSEMNVSTLELGDSALYLCASSLRPVGASEFTLHFGNGTRLTVT.

This clone occurred once. CDR3 bases: TGTGCCAGCAGGGGTGGCGGGGGTAGCACAGATACGCAGTATTTT. Encoded protein: CASRGGGGSTDTQYF. The rearrangement joins TRBV5-6 to TRBJ2-3, with 7 bases fitting TRBD2. Germline trimming cut 5 bases from V and 0 bases from J; bases unmatched to any gene: 6. Germline V gene data show CDR1 as SGHDT and CDR2 as YYEEEE. This CDR3 is built from 15 residues.